The 13 T cell receptor beta chains below come from one sample, sequenced in a study of CD8 T cells in ankylosing spondylitis. TCRdb used MiXCR to reprocess the 5' RACE reads, holding one entry per CDR3 protein. The sample lists 300,000 to 400,000 distinct CDR3 sequences, more than 20% occurring once. The sequencing input was blood, either unsorted or a sorted T cell fraction (not recorded which). The receptor set was obtained from a male donor with ankylosing spondylitis or in good health (not recorded which).

The gene calls are TRBV19 and TRBJ2-2; no reliable D call. V was pared by 6 bases and J by 5 bases, with 10 bases between. The CDR3 has 13 amino acids. CDR1 LNHDA and CDR2 SQIVND come from the germline V gene (reference sequence). CDR3 DNA: TGTGCCAGTAGGGCCCCCGCGACCGGGGAGCTGTTTTTT. It codes for CASRAPATGELFF.

There are a few counts of this clonotype. This chain joins TRBV4-1 and TRBJ2-1; maybe TRBD2 (7 bases). V lost 0 bases, J lost 0 bases, and 15 bases lay in between. CDR3 length: 18 residues. Germline V gene data show CDR1 as MGHRA and CDR2 as YSYEKL. The CDR3 DNA reads as TGCGCCAGCAGCCAAGAATGGGCGGGGGCCCTCTCCTACAATGAGCAGTTCTTC. It codes for CASSQEWAGALSYNEQFF.

This clonotype was recorded many times. The V call is TRBV6-1, the J call TRBJ2-1; TRBD1 matches 8 bases. This CDR3 has 14 amino acids. The germline gives CDR1 MNHNS, CDR2 SASEGT. Trimming cost V 5 bases and J 5 bases; bases outside gene matches: 5. In nucleotides, the CDR3 is TGTGCCAGCAGTCCGGGACAGGAGAACAATGAGCAGTTCTTC. It yields the protein CASSPGQENNEQFF.

This sequence joins TRBV7-9 and TRBJ2-3; no clear D. V was clipped by 5 bases and J by 1 base, with 10 bases between them. The germline gives CDR1 SEHNR, CDR2 FQNEAQ (reference sequence). CDR3 size: 14 residues. The CDR3 protein is CASSPPQGTDTQYF. CDR3 in DNA: TGTGCCAGCAGCCCGCCGCAGGGCACAGATACGCAGTATTTT.

The chain joins TRBV27 to TRBJ2-4, with D perhaps matching TRBD2 (6 bases). This CDR3 comprises 17 residues. Trimming took off 5 bases at V and 0 bases at J, with 17 bases between the two ends. Germline assignment: CDR1 MNHEY and CDR2 SMNVEV (reference sequence). The CDR3 DNA reads as TGTGCCAGCAGTAGACTAGACCTCATCGAAGCCAAAAACATTCAGTACTTC. It is translated as CASSRLDLIEAKNIQYF.

This clonotype was recorded a few times. The chain has TRBV7-9 and TRBJ2-3; possibly TRBD1 or TRBD2 for D (6 bases each). The CDR3 sequence is 14 residues long. Deletions cut 3 bases from V and 8 bases from J, with 15 bases between. Germline-derived CDR1 and CDR2 are SEHNR and FQNEAQ (reference sequence). DNA for the CDR3: TGTGCCAGCAGCTTGGTCGTCCCGGGGGCTACGCAGTATTTT. Protein product: CASSLVVPGATQYF. Full variable domain (rest looked up from reference TRBV7-9 and TRBJ2-3): DTGVSQNPRHKITKRGQNVTFRCDPISEHNRLYWYRQTLGQGPEFLTYFQNEAQLEKSRLLSDRFSAERPKGSFSTLEIQRTEQGDSAMYLCASSLVVPGATQYFGPGTRLTVL.

The rearrangement uses TRBV12-3 or TRBV12-4 and TRBJ2-2, with a weak D call TRBD2 (6 bases). The CDR3 totals 16 residues. The CDR3 nucleotides read TGTGCGATACGCGGAGGGCCCCGAGGGAACACCGGGGAGCTGTTTTTT. Its protein is CAIRGGPRGNTGELFF.

The chain carries TRBV7-9 and TRBJ1-6, with D tentatively TRBD1 (5 bases). Germline V gene lookup returns CDR1 SEHNR and CDR2 FQNEAQ (reference sequence). The V end was cut by 5 bases, the J end by 8 bases, with 16 bases between. The CDR3 contains 15 residues. The CDR3 nucleotides read TGTGCCAGCAGCCCTTGGGGGGGGACGGATTCACCCCTCCACTTT. This gives the protein CASSPWGGTDSPLHF.

Only a few counts were recorded for this clonotype. The rearrangement links TRBV12-3 or TRBV12-4 to TRBJ2-5; D is undetermined. CDR3 length: 14 amino acids. Trimming took off 4 bases at V and 5 bases at J, with 14 bases between the two ends. CDR3 in DNA: TGTGCCAGCAGTTCCCCCCAGGACCCCGAGACCCAGTACTTC. It encodes CASSSPQDPETQYF.

This rearrangement joins TRBV2 to TRBJ2-1, with TRBD2 identical over 7 bases. CDR1 is SNHLY and CDR2 is FYNNEI in the germline V gene. Trimming cost V 6 bases and J 4 bases; bases outside gene matches: 9. This CDR3 comprises 15 residues. CDR3 nucleotides: TGTGCCAGCAGGGACCGGGACTACACATACAATGAGCAGTTCTTC. It codes for CASRDRDYTYNEQFF.

This sequence joins TRBV29-1 and TRBJ1-1, with D tentatively TRBD1 (5 bases). Germline loops: CDR1 SQVTM, CDR2 ANQGSEA. V was cut by 0 bases and J by 0 bases, with 14 bases left in between. The CDR3 consists of 16 residues. Here the CDR3 DNA reads TGCAGCGTTGAAGAGGGGGAAGGATTCGTGAACACTGAAGCTTTCTTT. Amino acids: CSVEEGEGFVNTEAFF.

The chain joins TRBV12-3 or TRBV12-4 to TRBJ2-1, with D tentatively TRBD2 (6 bases). The ends were cut back, 7 bases at V and 6 bases at J, with 19 bases in the middle. The CDR3 runs to 15 residues. CDR3 residues: CASTPSGEWGNEQFF. DNA of the CDR3: TGTGCCAGCACCCCCTCGGGGGAATGGGGCAATGAGCAGTTCTTC.

This clonotype occurred a few times. The chain has TRBV6-1 and TRBJ2-1; 9 positions agree with TRBD1. Germline V CDR1 and CDR2: MNHNS, SASEGT. The CDR3 sequence is 14 residues long. V gave up 5 bases and J gave up 5 bases; unmatched junction bases: 4. CDR3 amino acids: CASSIWTGDNEQFF. In DNA, the CDR3 is TGTGCCAGCAGTATCTGGACAGGGGACAATGAGCAGTTCTTC.